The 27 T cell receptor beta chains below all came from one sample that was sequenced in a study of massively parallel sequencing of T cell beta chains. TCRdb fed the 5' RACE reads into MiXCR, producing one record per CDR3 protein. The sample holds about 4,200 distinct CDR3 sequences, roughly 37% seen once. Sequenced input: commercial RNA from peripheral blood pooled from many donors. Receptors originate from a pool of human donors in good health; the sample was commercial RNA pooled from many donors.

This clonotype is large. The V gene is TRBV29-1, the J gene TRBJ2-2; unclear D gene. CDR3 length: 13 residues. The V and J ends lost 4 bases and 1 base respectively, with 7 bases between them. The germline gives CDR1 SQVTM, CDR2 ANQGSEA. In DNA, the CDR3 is TGCAGCGTTGGGTTGGAGAACACCGGGGAGCTGTTTTTT. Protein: CSVGLENTGELFF.

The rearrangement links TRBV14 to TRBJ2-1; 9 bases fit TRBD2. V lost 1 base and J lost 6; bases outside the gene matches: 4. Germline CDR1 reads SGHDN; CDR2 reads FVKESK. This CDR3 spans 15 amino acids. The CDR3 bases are TGTGCCAGCAGCCAAGGACTAGCGGCCTCCAATGAGCAGTTCTTC. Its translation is CASSQGLAASNEQFF.

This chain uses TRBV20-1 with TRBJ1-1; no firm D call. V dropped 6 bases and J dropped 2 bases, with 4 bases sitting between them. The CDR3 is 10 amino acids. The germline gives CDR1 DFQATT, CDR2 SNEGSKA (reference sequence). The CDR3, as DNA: TGCAGTGCAGTAAACACTGAAGCTTTCTTT. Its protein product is CSAVNTEAFF.

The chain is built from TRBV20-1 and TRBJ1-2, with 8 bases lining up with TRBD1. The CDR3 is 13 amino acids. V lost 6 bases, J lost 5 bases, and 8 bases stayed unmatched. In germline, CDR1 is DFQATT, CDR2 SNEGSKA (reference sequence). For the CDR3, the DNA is TGCAGTGCGCAACAGGGGGAGGAATATGGCTACACCTTC. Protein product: CSAQQGEEYGYTF.

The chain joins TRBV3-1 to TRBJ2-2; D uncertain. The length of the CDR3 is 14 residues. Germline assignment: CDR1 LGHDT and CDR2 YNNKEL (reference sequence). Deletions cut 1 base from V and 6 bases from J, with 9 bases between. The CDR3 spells CASSQGVGSGELFF. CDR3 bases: TGTGCCAGCAGCCAAGGAGTGGGATCCGGGGAGCTGTTTTTT.

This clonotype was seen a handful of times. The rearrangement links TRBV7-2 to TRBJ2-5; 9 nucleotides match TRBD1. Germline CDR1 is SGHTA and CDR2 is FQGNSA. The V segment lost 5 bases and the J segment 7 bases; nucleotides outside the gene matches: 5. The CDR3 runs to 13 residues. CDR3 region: CASSVPGQGTQYF. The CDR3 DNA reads TGTGCCAGCAGCGTTCCGGGACAGGGGACCCAGTACTTC.

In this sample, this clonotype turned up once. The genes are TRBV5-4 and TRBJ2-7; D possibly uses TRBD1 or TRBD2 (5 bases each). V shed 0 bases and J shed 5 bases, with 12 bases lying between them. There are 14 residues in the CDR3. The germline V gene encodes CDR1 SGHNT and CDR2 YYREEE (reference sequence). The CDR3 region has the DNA TGTGCCAGCAGCTTGGCGGGGCAGTGGAACGAGCAGTACTTC. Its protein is CASSLAGQWNEQYF.

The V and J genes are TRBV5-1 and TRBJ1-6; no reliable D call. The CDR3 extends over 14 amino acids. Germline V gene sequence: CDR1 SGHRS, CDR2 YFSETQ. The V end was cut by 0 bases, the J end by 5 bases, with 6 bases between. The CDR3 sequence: CASSLGRDNSPLHF. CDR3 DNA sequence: TGCGCCAGCAGCTTGGGCCGGGATAATTCACCCCTCCACTTT.

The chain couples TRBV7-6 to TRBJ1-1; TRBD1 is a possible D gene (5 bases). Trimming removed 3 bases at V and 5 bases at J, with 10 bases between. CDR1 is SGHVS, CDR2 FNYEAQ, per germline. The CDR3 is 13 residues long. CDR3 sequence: CASSFGAGTEAFF. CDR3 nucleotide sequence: TGTGCCAGCAGCTTCGGGGCGGGGACTGAAGCTTTCTTT.

This chain's CDR3 is CASSRPDSTYEQYF. The CDR3 DNA follows: TGTGCCAGCAGTCGGCCGGACTCTACCTACGAGCAGTACTTC. The chain has TRBV12-3 or TRBV12-4 and TRBJ2-7; D may be TRBD2 (5 bases). Trimming took 5 bases from V and 2 from J, leaving 13 bases between them. The CDR3 has 14 amino acids.

CDR3 nucleotides: TGCGCCAGCAGCTTGGGTTCAGGAGACTACGAGCAGTACTTC. It translates to CASSLGSGDYEQYF. This chain connects TRBV5-1 to TRBJ2-7; D gene uncertain. V was clipped by 0 bases and J by 3 bases, with 10 bases between them. The CDR3 is made up of 14 amino acids. CDR1 and CDR2 (germline): SGHRS, YFSETQ. Looking up the rest from reference TRBV5-1 and TRBJ2-7 gives the full variable domain: KAGVTQTPRYLIKTRGQQVTLSCSPISGHRSVSWYQQTPGQGLQFLFEYFSETQRNKGNFPGRFSGRQFSNSRSEMNVSTLELGDSALYLCASSLGSGDYEQYFGPGTRLTVT.

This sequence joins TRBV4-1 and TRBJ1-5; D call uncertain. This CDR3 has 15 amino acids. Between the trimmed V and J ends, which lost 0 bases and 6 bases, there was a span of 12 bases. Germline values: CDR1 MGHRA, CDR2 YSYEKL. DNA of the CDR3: TGCGCCAGCAGCCAAGAAGGGAGACCGGTTCAGCCCCAGCATTTT. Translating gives CASSQEGRPVQPQHF.

The CDR3 DNA is TGCAGTGCTAGAGACGTAAGCGTCGCTGAAGCTTTCTTT. Protein sequence: CSARDVSVAEAFF. The chain joins TRBV20-1 to TRBJ1-1; D unresolved. The germline V and J ends were trimmed by 0 bases and 6 bases, with 11 bases remaining between them. This CDR3 contains 13 residues. Per germline, CDR1 DFQATT and CDR2 SNEGSKA (reference sequence).

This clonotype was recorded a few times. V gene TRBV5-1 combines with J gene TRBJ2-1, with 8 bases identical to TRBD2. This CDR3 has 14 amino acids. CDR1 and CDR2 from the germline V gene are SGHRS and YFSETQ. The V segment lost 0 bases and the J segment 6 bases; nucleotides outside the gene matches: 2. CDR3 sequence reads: CASSLVGTSNEQFF. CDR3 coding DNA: TGCGCCAGCAGCTTGGTGGGGACTAGCAATGAGCAGTTCTTC.

DNA of the CDR3: TGCGCCAGCAGCTTGGAGGTCGGGAACCACGAGCAGTACTTC. It encodes CASSLEVGNHEQYF. J is TRBJ2-7 and V is TRBV5-1, with D perhaps matching TRBD2 (5 bases). The CDR3 length is 14 residues. CDR1 SGHRS and CDR2 YFSETQ come from the germline V gene. The V end was cut by 0 bases, the J end by 5 bases, with 12 bases between.

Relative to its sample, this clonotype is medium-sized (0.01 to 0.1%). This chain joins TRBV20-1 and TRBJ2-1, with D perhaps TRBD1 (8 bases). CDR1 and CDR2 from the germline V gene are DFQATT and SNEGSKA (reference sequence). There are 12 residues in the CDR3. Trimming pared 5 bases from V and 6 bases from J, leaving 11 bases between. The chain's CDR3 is CSAYRGGNEQFF. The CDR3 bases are TGCAGTGCTTACAGGGGGGGCAATGAGCAGTTCTTC.

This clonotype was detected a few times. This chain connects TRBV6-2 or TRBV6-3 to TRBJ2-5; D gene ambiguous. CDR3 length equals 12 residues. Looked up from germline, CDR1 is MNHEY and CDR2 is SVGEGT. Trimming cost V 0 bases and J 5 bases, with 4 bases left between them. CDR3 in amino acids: CASSYSTETQYF. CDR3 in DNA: TGTGCCAGCAGTTACTCGACGGAGACCCAGTACTTC.

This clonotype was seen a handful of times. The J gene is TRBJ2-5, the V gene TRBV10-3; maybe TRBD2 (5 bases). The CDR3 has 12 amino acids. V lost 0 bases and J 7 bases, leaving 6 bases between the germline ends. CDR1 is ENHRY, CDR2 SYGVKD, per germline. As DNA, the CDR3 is TGTGCCATCAGTGAGTCTGGAGGGACCCAGTACTTC. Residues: CAISESGGTQYF.

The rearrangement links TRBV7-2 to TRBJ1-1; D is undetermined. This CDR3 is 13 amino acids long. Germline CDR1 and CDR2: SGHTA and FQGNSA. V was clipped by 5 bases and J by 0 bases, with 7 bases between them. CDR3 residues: CASSIEVNTEAFF. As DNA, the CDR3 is TGTGCCAGCAGCATCGAGGTGAACACTGAAGCTTTCTTT.

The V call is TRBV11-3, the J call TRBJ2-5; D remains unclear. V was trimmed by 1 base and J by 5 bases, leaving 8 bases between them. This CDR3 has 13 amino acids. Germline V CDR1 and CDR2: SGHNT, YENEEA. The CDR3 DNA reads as TGTGCCAGCAGCTTAGTAGTCCTGGAGACCCAGTACTTC. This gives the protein CASSLVVLETQYF.

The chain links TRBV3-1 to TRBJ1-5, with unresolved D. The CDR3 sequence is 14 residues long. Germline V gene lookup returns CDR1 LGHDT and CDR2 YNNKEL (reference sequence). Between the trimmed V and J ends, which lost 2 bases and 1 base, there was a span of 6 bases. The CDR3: CASSQQASNQPQHF. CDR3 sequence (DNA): TGTGCCAGCAGCCAACAGGCAAGCAATCAGCCCCAGCATTTT.

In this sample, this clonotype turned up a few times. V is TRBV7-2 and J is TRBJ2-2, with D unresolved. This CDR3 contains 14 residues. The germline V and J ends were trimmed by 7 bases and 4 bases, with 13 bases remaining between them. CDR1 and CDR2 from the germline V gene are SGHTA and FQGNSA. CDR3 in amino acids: CASTPRWFTGELFF. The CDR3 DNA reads TGTGCCAGCACCCCCCGGTGGTTCACCGGGGAGCTGTTTTTT. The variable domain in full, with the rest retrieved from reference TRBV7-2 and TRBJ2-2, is GAGVSQSPSNKVTEKGKDVELRCDPISGHTALYWYRQSLGQGLEFLIYFQGNSAPDKSGLPSDRFSAERTGGSVSTLTIQRTQQEDSAVYLCASTPRWFTGELFFGEGSRLTVL.

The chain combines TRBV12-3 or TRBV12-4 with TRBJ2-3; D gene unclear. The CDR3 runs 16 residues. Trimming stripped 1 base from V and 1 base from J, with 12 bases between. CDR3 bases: TGTGCCAGCAGTTTAGTGTTTCGGCTCCGCACAGATACGCAGTATTTT. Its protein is CASSLVFRLRTDTQYF.

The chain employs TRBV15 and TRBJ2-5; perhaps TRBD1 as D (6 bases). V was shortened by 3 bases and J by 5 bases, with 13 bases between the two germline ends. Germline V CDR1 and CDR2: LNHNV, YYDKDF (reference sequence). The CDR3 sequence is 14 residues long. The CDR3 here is CATSRTGRWETQYF. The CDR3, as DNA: TGTGCCACCAGCAGGACAGGACGATGGGAGACCCAGTACTTC.

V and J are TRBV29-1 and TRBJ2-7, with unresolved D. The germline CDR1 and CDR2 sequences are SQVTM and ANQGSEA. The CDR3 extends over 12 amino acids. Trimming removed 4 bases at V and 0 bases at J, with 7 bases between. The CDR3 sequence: CSVGPSSYEQYF. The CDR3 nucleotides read TGCAGCGTTGGACCGAGCTCCTACGAGCAGTACTTC.

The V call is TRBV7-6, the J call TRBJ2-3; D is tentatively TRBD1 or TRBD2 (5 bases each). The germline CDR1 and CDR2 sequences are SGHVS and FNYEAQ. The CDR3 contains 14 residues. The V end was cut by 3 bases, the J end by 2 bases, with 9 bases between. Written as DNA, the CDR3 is TGTGCCAGCAGCTTTGGGGGAAACACAGATACGCAGTATTTT. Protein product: CASSFGGNTDTQYF.

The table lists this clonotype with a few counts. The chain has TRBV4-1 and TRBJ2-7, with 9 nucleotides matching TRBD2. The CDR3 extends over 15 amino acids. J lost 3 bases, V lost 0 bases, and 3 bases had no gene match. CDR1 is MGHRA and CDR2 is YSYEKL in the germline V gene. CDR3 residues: CASSQERGGRYEQYF. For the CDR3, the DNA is TGCGCCAGCAGCCAAGAGCGGGGGGGCCGCTACGAGCAGTACTTC.